A single sample gave rise to the 15 T cell receptor beta chains below, sequenced in a study of shared clonotypes between healthy human individuals. As defined, naive CD8 cells were CD45RO-negative and positively selected for CCR7, with terminally differentiated effector memory CD45RA+ cells excluded. TCRdb's copy holds only in-frame clones and misses some; the assay was immunoSEQ multiplex PCR. The top ten hold 0.9% to 1.5% of the sample, which has roughly 1,800,000 clones, over 85% seen once. Sequencing used naive CD8+ T cells sorted from blood. These receptors all come from a man between 18 and 29 years old in good health.

This chain uses TRBV6-1 with TRBJ1-4; TRBD1 is a possible D gene (6 bases). Germline V gene sequence: CDR1 MNHNS, CDR2 SASEGT. CDR3 length: 16 amino acids. Trimming removed 3 bases at V and 8 bases at J, with 19 bases between. The CDR3 protein is CASSDLEGWGQEKLFF. In nucleotides, the CDR3 is TGTGCCAGCAGTGATCTTGAGGGATGGGGGCAGGAAAAACTGTTTTTT.

DNA for the CDR3: TGTGCCAGCAGCTTAGATCCATCGAGCGGGGGCCGTTACAATGAGCAGTTCTTC. Translating gives CASSLDPSSGGRYNEQFF. This rearrangement joins TRBV11-3 to TRBJ2-1, with TRBD2 matching 8 bases. The CDR3 has 18 amino acids. The V segment lost 0 bases and the J segment 4 bases; nucleotides outside the gene matches: 11. From germline, CDR1 is SGHNT and CDR2 YENEEA. The full variable domain, its missing parts supplied by reference TRBV11-3 and TRBJ2-1, is EAGVVQSPRYKIIEKKQPVAFWCNPISGHNTLYWYLQNLGQGPELLIRYENEEAVDDSQLPKDRFSAERLKGVDSTLKIQPAELGDSAVYLCASSLDPSSGGRYNEQFFGPGTRLTVL.

The rearrangement joins TRBV6-5 to TRBJ1-2; TRBD1 is a possible D gene (5 bases). Germline V gene lookup returns CDR1 MNHEY and CDR2 SVGAGI. Trimming left V 4 bases short and J 6 bases short, with 21 bases between. The CDR3 extends over 16 amino acids. CDR3 in DNA: TGTGCCAGCAGTTCGGACCGAGGTTGGGGGACCCATGGCTACACCTTC. This gives the protein CASSSDRGWGTHGYTF.

The chain couples TRBV7-8 to TRBJ1-1; D remains unclear. The CDR3 sequence is 14 residues long. Germline lookup yields CDR1 SGHVS and CDR2 FQNEAQ. V lost 1 base, J lost 6 bases, and 12 bases lay in between. DNA for the CDR3: TGTGCCAGCAGCTTAGGAGGGCGCGGGCCTGAAGCTTTCTTT. Translation: CASSLGGRGPEAFF.

J is TRBJ2-7 and V is TRBV6-5; possible D gene TRBD1, 6 bases. The germline V and J ends were trimmed by 6 bases and 3 bases, with 15 bases remaining between them. The CDR3 spans 14 residues. The germline V gene has CDR1 MNHEY and CDR2 SVGAGI. The DNA of the CDR3 is TGTGCCAGCAGCACCGGGACACTTGGCTACGAGCAGTACTTC. Its protein is CASSTGTLGYEQYF.

V and J are TRBV4-1 and TRBJ1-1, with D uncertain. The CDR3 covers 14 residues. The germline V gene encodes CDR1 MGHRA and CDR2 YSYEKL. Trimming removed 0 bases at V and 6 bases at J, with 11 bases between. The CDR3 loop reads CASSQERGFPEAFF. DNA for the CDR3: TGCGCCAGCAGCCAAGAACGAGGGTTTCCTGAAGCTTTCTTT.

The V call is TRBV4-1, the J call TRBJ2-6; possible D gene TRBD1, 5 bases. Germline V lookup: CDR1 MGHRA, CDR2 YSYEKL. The germline V and J ends were trimmed by 1 base and 12 bases, with 13 bases remaining between them. The CDR3 consists of 14 residues. In nucleotides, the CDR3 is TGCGCCAGCAGCCAAGGAACCGACAGTCTCGTCCTGACTTTC. This sequence encodes CASSQGTDSLVLTF.

This clone was picked up one time. The chain recombines TRBV7-6 with TRBJ2-7, with no clear D. This CDR3 comprises 13 residues. Trimming cost V 5 bases and J 6 bases, with 14 bases left between them. Per germline, CDR1 SGHVS and CDR2 FNYEAQ. The CDR3 spells CASSPHYGLEQYF. In DNA form, the CDR3 reads TGTGCCAGCAGCCCTCACTATGGCCTCGAGCAGTACTTC.

The chain joins TRBV7-2 to TRBJ1-5; TRBD1 agrees at 7 bases. V lost 5 bases and J lost 0; bases outside the gene matches: 4. From germline, CDR1 is SGHTA and CDR2 FQGNSA. This CDR3 is 15 amino acids long. CDR3 residues: CASSPGGFSNQPQHF. The CDR3 coding sequence is TGTGCCAGCAGCCCAGGGGGATTTAGCAATCAGCCCCAGCATTTT.

The J gene is TRBJ2-1, the V gene TRBV29-1; D not certain. The CDR3 has 12 amino acids. The germline gives CDR1 SQVTM, CDR2 ANQGSEA. V was trimmed by 3 bases and J by 5 bases, leaving 8 bases between them. The CDR3 nucleotides read TGCAGCGTTGAGGGCAATAACAATGAGCAGTTCTTC. Amino acids: CSVEGNNNEQFF.

The chain is built from TRBV9 and TRBJ2-1; D is perhaps TRBD2 (6 bases). The CDR3 runs 14 residues. Trimming took 0 bases from V and 6 from J, leaving 10 bases between them. Germline CDR1 and CDR2: SGDLS and YYNGEE. The CDR3 here is CASSVGAGINEQFF. The DNA for the CDR3 is TGTGCCAGCAGCGTAGGCGCGGGAATCAATGAGCAGTTCTTC.

The rearrangement links TRBV4-2 to TRBJ2-2, with D hard to call. Between the trimmed V and J ends, which lost 1 base and 6 bases, there was a span of 12 bases. CDR1 is LGHNA and CDR2 is YNFKEQ in the germline V gene. The CDR3 loop spans 15 amino acids. CDR3 DNA sequence: TGTGCCAGCAGCCAAGCGCCCGATGGGGCCGGGGAGCTGTTTTTT. Translating it yields CASSQAPDGAGELFF.

This chain uses TRBV7-9 with TRBJ2-5; no clear D gene. V shed 4 bases and J shed 2 bases, with 11 bases lying between them. Germline V gene lookup returns CDR1 SEHNR and CDR2 FQNEAQ (reference sequence). The CDR3 has 14 amino acids. The CDR3 DNA sequence: TGTGCCAGCAGCTCATCTTTTTTTCAAGAGACCCAGTACTTC. Translating gives CASSSSFFQETQYF.

This chain connects TRBV7-8 to TRBJ2-4; 10 bases line up with TRBD2. The CDR3 contains 16 residues. Germline V lookup: CDR1 SGHVS, CDR2 FQNEAQ. The ends lost 5 bases at V and 7 bases at J; junction bases unmatched: 11. DNA for the CDR3: TGTGCCAGCAGCCTCGATAGCGGGGGGCCCGGGAACATTCAGTACTTC. Encoded protein: CASSLDSGGPGNIQYF.

The chain carries TRBV28 and TRBJ2-4; D remains ambiguous. The CDR3 has 13 residues. CDR1 is MDHEN, CDR2 SYDVKM, per germline. With 2 bases removed from V and 8 bases from J, the gap between germline ends came to 10 bases. DNA of the CDR3: TGTGCCAGCAGTTTAAACTCACCCGACATTCAGTACTTC. Translating gives CASSLNSPDIQYF.